This T cell receptor beta chain was found in a study of T cells in Graves' hyperthyroidism and ophthalmopathy. Whole-study results and caveats: Ophthalmopathy was model-predicted a median about six months pre-onset. Appearing also in blood were most of the thyroid clonotypes expanded above 0.001.

Amplified regions were TCR beta CDR3 sequences from RNA transcripts. During a first-round RT-PCR of the TCR CDR3, the HTBI primer set was used. TCRdb used MiXCR to reprocess the multiplex PCR reads, holding one entry per CDR3 protein. The table includes about 380,000 distinct CDR3 sequences, roughly 20% detected once. This clonotype came up a few times. The antigen remains unidentified. One end of the junction fails to match germline, which may point to a read error. Clinical symptoms, serum thyroxine, TRAb, thyroid ultrasound and orbital computed tomography informed diagnoses. Using more than 7.5 ml of fresh peripheral blood, PBMCs were prepared. The CDR3 consists of 14 residues. Germline CDR1 and CDR2: KGHDR and SFDVKD.

The sample comprised blood. The source is a man aged 18 to 29 with Graves' ophthalmopathy. The rearrangement joins TRBV24-1 to TRBJ1-1, with D unclear. CDR3 DNA sequence: TGTACCACCAGTGACCCTAGAATGGGAACTGAAGCTTTCTTT. Protein sequence: CTTSDPRMGTEAFF.